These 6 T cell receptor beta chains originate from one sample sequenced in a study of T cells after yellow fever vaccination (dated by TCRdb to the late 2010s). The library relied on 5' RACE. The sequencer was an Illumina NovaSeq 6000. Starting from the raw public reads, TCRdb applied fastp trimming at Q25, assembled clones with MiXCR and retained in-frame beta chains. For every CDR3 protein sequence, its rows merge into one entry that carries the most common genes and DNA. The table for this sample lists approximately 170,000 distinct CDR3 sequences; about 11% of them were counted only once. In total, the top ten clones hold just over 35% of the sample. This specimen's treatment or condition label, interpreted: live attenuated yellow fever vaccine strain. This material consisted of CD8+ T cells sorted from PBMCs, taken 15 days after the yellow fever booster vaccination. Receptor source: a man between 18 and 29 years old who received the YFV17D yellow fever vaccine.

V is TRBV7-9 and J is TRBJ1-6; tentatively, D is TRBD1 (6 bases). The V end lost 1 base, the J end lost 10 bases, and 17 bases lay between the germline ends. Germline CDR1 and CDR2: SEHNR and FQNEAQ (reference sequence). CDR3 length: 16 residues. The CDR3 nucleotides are TGTGCCAGCAGCTTAGGAACGACAGGAGGTGGATCACCCCTCCACTTT. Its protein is CASSLGTTGGGSPLHF.

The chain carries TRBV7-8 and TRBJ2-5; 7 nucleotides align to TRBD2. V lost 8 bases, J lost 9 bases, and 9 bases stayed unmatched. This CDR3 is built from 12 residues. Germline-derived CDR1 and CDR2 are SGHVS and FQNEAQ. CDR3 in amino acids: CASRAAGGSQYF. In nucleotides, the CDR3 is TGTGCCAGCCGGGCTGCCGGGGGGTCCCAGTACTTC.

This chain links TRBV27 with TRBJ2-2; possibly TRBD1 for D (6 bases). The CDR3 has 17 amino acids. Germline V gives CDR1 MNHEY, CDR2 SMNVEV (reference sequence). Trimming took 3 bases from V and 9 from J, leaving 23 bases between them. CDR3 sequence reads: CASSLFPGQRNSWELFF. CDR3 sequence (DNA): TGTGCCAGCAGTTTGTTCCCGGGACAAAGGAATTCATGGGAGCTGTTTTTT.

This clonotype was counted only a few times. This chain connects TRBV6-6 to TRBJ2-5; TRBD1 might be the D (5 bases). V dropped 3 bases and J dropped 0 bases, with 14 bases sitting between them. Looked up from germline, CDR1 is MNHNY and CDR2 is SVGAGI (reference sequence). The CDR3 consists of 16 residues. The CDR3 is CASSYDWADNQETQYF. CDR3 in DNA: TGTGCCAGCAGTTATGATTGGGCGGACAACCAAGAGACCCAGTACTTC.

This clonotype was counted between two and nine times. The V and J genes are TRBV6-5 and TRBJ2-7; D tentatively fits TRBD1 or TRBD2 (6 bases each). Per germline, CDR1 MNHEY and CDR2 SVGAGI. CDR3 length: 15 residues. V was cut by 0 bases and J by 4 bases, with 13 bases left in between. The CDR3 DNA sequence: TGTGCCAGCAGTTACTCGACGGGGGCTGCGTACGAGCAGTACTTC. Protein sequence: CASSYSTGAAYEQYF.

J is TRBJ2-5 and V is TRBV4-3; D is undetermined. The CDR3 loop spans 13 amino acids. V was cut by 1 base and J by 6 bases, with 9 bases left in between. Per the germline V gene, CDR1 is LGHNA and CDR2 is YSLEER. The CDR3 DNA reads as TGCGCCAGCAGCCAAGGCGTCGGAAAGACCCAGTACTTC. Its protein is CASSQGVGKTQYF.